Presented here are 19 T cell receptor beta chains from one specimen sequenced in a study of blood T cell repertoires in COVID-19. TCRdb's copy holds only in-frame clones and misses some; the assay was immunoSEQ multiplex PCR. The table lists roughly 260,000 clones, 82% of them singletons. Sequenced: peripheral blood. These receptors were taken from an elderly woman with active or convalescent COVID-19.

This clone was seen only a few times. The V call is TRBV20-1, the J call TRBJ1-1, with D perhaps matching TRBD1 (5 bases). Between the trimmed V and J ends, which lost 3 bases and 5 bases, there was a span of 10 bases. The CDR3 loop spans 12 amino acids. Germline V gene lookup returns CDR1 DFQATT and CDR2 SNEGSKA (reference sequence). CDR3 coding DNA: TGCAGTGCTAGTTGGGGGGGGACTGAAGCTTTCTTT. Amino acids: CSASWGGTEAFF.

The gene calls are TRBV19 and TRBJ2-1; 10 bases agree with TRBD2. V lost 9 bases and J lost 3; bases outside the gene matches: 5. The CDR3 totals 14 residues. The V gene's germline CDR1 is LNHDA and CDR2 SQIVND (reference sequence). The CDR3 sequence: CASRSSGGYNEQFF. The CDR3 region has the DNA TGTGCCAGCCGGTCTAGCGGGGGCTACAATGAGCAGTTCTTC. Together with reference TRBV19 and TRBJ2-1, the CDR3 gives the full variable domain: DGGITQSPKYLFRKEGQNVTLSCEQNLNHDAMYWYRQDPGQGLRLIYYSQIVNDFQKGDIAEGYSVSREKKESFPLTVTSAQKNPTAFYLCASRSSGGYNEQFFGPGTRLTVL.

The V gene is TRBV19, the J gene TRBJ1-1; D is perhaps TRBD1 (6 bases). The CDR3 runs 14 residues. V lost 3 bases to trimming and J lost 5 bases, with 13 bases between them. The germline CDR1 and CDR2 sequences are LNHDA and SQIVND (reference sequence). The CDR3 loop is CASSIPGALTEAFF. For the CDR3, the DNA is TGTGCCAGTAGTATTCCAGGGGCGTTGACTGAAGCTTTCTTT.

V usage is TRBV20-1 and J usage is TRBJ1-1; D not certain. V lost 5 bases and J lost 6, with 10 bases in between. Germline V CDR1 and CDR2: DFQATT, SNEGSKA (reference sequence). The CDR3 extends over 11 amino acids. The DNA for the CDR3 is TGCAGTGCTTTTATCTTCCCTGAAGCTTTCTTT. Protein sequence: CSAFIFPEAFF.

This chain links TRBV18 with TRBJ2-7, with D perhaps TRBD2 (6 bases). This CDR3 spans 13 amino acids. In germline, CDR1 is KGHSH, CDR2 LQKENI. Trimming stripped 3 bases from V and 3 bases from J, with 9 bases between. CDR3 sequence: CASSPGLNYEQYF. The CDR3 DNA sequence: TGTGCCAGCTCACCGGGACTGAACTACGAGCAGTACTTC.

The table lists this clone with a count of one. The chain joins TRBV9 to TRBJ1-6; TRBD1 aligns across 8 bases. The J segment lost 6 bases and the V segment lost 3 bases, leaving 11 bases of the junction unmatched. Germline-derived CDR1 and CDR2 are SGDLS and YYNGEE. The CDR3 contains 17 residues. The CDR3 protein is CASSDWTGSNFNSPLHF. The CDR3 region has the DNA TGTGCCAGCAGCGATTGGACAGGGTCGAACTTTAATTCACCCCTCCACTTT. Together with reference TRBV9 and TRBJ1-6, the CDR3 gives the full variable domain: DSGVTQTPKHLITATGQRVTLRCSPRSGDLSVYWYQQSLDQGLQFLIQYYNGEERAKGNILERFSAQQFPDLHSELNLSSLELGDSALYFCASSDWTGSNFNSPLHFGNGTRLTVT.

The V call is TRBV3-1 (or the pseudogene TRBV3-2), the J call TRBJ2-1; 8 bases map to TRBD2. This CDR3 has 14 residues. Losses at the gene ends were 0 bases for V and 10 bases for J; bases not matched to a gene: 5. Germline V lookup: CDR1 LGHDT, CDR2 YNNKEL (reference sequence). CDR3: CASSQEGSSGEQFF. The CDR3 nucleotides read TGTGCCAGCAGCCAAGAAGGGTCTAGCGGGGAGCAGTTCTTC.

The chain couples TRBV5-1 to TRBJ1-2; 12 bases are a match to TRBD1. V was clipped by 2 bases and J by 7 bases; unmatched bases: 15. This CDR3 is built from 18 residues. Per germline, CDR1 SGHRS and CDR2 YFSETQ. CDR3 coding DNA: TGCGCCAGCAGCTTATTAGCGACGCCGGGACAGGGGGCGGGTGGCTACACCTTC. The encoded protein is CASSLLATPGQGAGGYTF.

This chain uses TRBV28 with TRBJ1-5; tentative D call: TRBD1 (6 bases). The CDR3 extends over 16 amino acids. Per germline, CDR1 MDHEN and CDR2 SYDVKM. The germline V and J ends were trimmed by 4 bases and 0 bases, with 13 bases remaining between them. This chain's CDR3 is CASSSPGHPSNQPQHF. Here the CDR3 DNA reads TGTGCCAGCAGTTCACCGGGACACCCTAGCAATCAGCCCCAGCATTTT. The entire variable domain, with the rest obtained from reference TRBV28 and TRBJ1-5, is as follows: DVKVTQSSRYLVKRTGEKVFLECVQDMDHENMFWYRQDPGLGLRLIYFSYDVKMKEKGDIPEGYSVSREKKERFSLILESASTNQTSMYLCASSSPGHPSNQPQHFGDGTRLSIL.

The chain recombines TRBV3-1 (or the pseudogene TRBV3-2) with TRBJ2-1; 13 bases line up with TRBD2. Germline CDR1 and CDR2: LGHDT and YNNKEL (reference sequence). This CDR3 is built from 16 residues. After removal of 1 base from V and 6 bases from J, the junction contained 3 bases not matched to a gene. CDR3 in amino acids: CASSQVGTSGINEQFF. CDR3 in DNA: TGTGCCAGCAGCCAAGTCGGGACTAGCGGGATCAATGAGCAGTTCTTC.

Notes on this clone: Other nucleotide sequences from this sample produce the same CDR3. CDR3 in amino acids: CASSLQGPSSGNTIYF. The CDR3 DNA follows: TGCGCCAGCAGCTTGCAGGGGCCGAGCTCTGGAAACACCATATATTTT. V and J are TRBV5-1 and TRBJ1-3, with D possibly being TRBD1 (6 bases). CDR1 SGHRS and CDR2 YFSETQ come from the germline V gene. V shed 1 base and J shed 0 bases, with 11 bases lying between them. The CDR3 sequence is 16 residues long.

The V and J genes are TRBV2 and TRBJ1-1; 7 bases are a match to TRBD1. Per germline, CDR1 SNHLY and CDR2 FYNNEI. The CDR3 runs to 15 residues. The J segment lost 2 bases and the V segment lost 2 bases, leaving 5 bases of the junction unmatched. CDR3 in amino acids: CASSEQGVTNTEAFF. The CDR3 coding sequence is TGTGCCAGCAGTGAACAGGGGGTGACTAACACTGAAGCTTTCTTT. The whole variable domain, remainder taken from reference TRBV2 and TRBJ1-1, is EPEVTQTPSHQVTQMGQEVILRCVPISNHLYFYWYRQILGQKVEFLVSFYNNEISEKSEIFDDQFSVERPDGSNFTLKIRSTKLEDSAMYFCASSEQGVTNTEAFFGQGTRLTVV.

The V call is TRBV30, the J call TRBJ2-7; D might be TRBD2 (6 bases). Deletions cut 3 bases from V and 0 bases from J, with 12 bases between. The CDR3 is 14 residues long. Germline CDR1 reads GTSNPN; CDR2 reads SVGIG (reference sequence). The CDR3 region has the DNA TGTGCCTGGAGGAGGGACTGGGGCTCCTACGAGCAGTACTTC. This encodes CAWRRDWGSYEQYF. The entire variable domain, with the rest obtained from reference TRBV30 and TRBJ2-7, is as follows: SQTIHQWPATLVQPVGSPLSLECTVEGTSNPNLYWYRQAAGRGLQLLFYSVGIGQISSEVPQNLSASRPQDRQFILSSKKLLLSDSGFYLCAWRRDWGSYEQYFGPGTRLTVT.

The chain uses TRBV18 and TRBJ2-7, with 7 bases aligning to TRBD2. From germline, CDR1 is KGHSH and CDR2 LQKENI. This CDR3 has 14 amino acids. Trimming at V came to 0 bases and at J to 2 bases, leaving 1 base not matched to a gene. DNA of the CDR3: TGTGCCAGCTCACCACCGGGAGGGACCTACGAGCAGTACTTC. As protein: CASSPPGGTYEQYF.

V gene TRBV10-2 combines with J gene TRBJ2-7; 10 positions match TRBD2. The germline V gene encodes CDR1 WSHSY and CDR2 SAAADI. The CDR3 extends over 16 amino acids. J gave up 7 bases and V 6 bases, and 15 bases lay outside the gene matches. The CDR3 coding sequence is TGCGCCAGCAGGGAGGGCTCTAGCGGGAGACCGCAAGAGCAGTACTTC. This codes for CASREGSSGRPQEQYF.

CDR3 bases: TGTGCCAGCAGCTTAGCGGCAGGGCCCAATCAGCCCCAGCATTTT. Protein: CASSLAAGPNQPQHF. V usage is TRBV7-9 and J usage is TRBJ1-5; D perhaps matches TRBD1 (5 bases). This CDR3 is 15 amino acids long. The V gene's germline CDR1 is SEHNR and CDR2 FQNEAQ (reference sequence). The germline V and J ends were trimmed by 0 bases and 3 bases, with 9 bases remaining between them.

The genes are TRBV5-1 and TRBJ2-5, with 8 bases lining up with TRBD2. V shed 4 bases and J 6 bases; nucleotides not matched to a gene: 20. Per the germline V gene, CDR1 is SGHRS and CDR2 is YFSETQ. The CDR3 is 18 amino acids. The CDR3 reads CASSPNPTLAGRRQTQYF. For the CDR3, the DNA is TGCGCCAGCAGCCCTAACCCAACATTAGCGGGAAGGAGACAGACCCAGTACTTC.

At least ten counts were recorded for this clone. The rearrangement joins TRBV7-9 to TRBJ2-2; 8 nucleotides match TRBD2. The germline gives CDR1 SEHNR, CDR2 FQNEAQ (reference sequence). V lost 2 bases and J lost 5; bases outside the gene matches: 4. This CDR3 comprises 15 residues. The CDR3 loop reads CASSLRRGATGELFF. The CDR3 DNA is TGTGCCAGCAGCTTACGGCGGGGGGCGACCGGGGAGCTGTTTTTT.

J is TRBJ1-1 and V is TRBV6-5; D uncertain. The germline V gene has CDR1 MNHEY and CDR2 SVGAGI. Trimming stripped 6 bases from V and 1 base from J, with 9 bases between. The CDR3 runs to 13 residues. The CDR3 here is CASRTPGNTEAFF. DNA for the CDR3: TGTGCCAGCAGGACCCCAGGGAACACTGAAGCTTTCTTT.